Only a few counts were recorded for the clone carrying this T cell receptor (beta chain). Its antigen remains unidentified. Germline V lookup: CDR1 MNHNY, CDR2 SVGAGI (reference sequence). With V trimmed by 6 bases and J by 0 bases, 4 bases remained unmatched. The CDR3 length is 15 residues. The method was immunoSEQ multiplex PCR; TCRdb's version includes in-frame clones alone and lacks a portion of them. The sample consists of about 680,000 clones, 73% of them appearing once. This sample is drawn from a study of shared clonotypes between healthy human individuals. Study-level findings and limits: The study drew on few donors, limiting represented genetic and exposure-history diversity.

This receptor was identified in a woman in her 30s in good health. The rearrangement joins TRBV6-6 to TRBJ2-1, with 8 positions matching TRBD2. Material: memory CD4+ T cells sorted from blood. Subset defined: CD45RA-negative fraction. CDR3 in amino acids: CASSLAGSSYNEQFF. CDR3 coding DNA: TGTGCCAGCAGCTTAGCGGGAAGCTCCTACAATGAGCAGTTCTTC.